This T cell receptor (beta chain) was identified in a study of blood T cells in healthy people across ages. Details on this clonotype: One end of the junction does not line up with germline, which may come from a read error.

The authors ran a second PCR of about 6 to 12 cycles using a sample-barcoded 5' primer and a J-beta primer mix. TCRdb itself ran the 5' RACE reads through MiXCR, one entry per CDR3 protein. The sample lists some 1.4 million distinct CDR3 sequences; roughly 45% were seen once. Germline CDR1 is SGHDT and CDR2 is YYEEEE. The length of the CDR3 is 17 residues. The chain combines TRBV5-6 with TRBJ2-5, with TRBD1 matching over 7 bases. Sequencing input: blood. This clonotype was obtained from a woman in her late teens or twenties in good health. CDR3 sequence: CVSSVRWTGRYQETQYF. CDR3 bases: TGCGTCAGCAGCGTGCGGTGGACAGGAAGGTACCAAGAGACCCAGTACTTC.